These 26 T cell receptor beta chains were all obtained from the same sample, sequenced in a study of identical twins. TCRdb redid the calling of the 5' RACE reads with MiXCR, one entry per CDR3 protein. The table records approximately 620,000 distinct CDR3 sequences, 8.5% to 9.5% of them present only once. The same specimen was also included in a second study, on yellow fever vaccine responses in identical twins.

The sample comprised PBMCs. The receptors stem from a woman in her late teens or twenties in good health.

This clonotype was seen only a few times. V usage is TRBV21-1 and J usage is TRBJ2-7; whether TRBD2, the table's D call, matches the DNA was not checked. TRBV21-1 is an annotated pseudogene. This CDR3 has 17 residues. The chain's CDR3 is CASRPHPAPRTAYEQYF. CDR3 coding DNA: TGTGCCAGCAGACCTCATCCCGCGCCTAGGACAGCCTACGAGCAGTACTTC.

The chain carries TRBV6-1 and TRBJ1-6; D is unclear. CDR3 length equals 12 residues. CDR1 and CDR2 from the germline V gene are MNHNS and SASEGT. Trimming removed 5 bases at V and 10 bases at J, with 9 bases between. The CDR3 here is CASSQQNSPLHF. The CDR3 DNA follows: TGTGCCAGCAGTCAGCAAAACTCACCCCTCCACTTT.

The rearrangement uses TRBV11-2 and TRBJ2-1; the match to TRBD2 covers 9 bases. Losses at the gene ends were 3 bases for V and 4 bases for J; bases not matched to a gene: 4. This CDR3 has 15 residues. CDR1 SGHAT and CDR2 FQNNGV come from the germline V gene. The CDR3 DNA reads as TGTGCCAGCAGCTTTAGCGGGAGTATGTACAATGAGCAGTTCTTC. As protein: CASSFSGSMYNEQFF.

This clonotype appeared a few times. This chain links TRBV5-5 with TRBJ2-5, with 8 bases that match TRBD2. The CDR3 contains 17 residues. V gave up 3 bases and J gave up 0 bases; unmatched junction bases: 10. Germline values: CDR1 SGHKS, CDR2 YYEKEE (reference sequence). CDR3 loop: CASSWRGSGEYQETQYF. CDR3 coding DNA: TGTGCCAGCAGCTGGAGAGGTAGCGGGGAGTACCAAGAGACCCAGTACTTC. Variable domain in full (rest from reference TRBV5-5 and TRBJ2-5): DAGVTQSPTHLIKTRGQQVTLRCSPISGHKSVSWYQQVLGQGPQFIFQYYEKEERGRGNFPDRFSARQFPNYSSELNVNALLLGDSALYLCASSWRGSGEYQETQYFGPGTRLLVL.

This clonotype appeared many times. The rearrangement joins TRBV12-3 or TRBV12-4 to TRBJ2-4; 9 bases line up with TRBD1. The CDR3 sequence is 15 residues long. The ends lost 3 bases at V and 7 bases at J; junction bases unmatched: 7. CDR3 sequence: CASSLPGQGWNIQYF. Here the CDR3 DNA reads TGTGCCAGCAGTTTGCCGGGACAGGGCTGGAACATTCAGTACTTC.

CDR3 amino acids: CAISSGGQETQYF. In nucleotides, the CDR3 is TGTGCCATCTCTTCGGGGGGCCAAGAGACCCAGTACTTC. The chain couples TRBV10-3 to TRBJ2-5; 7 positions match TRBD2. The CDR3 totals 13 residues. Germline V gives CDR1 ENHRY, CDR2 SYGVKD. With V trimmed by 8 bases and J by 1 base, 4 bases remained unmatched.

The table lists this clonotype with a few counts. The V and J genes are TRBV21-1 and TRBJ1-6; the table's TRBD1 call for D was not verified on the DNA. TRBV21-1 is reported as a pseudogene. The CDR3 totals 15 residues. In nucleotides, the CDR3 is TGTGCCAGCAGCAGAAAGACAGACTATAATTCACCCCTCCACTTT. Its protein is CASSRKTDYNSPLHF.

The chain joins TRBV29-1 to TRBJ2-5; perhaps TRBD2 as D (5 bases). CDR1 and CDR2 from the germline V gene are SQVTM and ANQGSEA. Trimming left V 7 bases short and J 1 base short, with 10 bases between. The CDR3 has 12 residues. CDR3 region: CSGGAPQETQYF. The DNA of the CDR3 is TGCAGCGGGGGAGCCCCCCAAGAGACCCAGTACTTC.

This rearrangement joins TRBV29-1 to TRBJ1-4; D gene unclear. Per germline, CDR1 SQVTM and CDR2 ANQGSEA. V lost 4 bases and J lost 5, with 8 bases in between. The CDR3 length is 12 residues. The CDR3 bases are TGCAGCGTTGTTGGAAAAAATGAAAAACTGTTTTTT. This codes for CSVVGKNEKLFF.

The rearrangement joins TRBV4-2 to TRBJ1-1; TRBD1 aligns across 8 bases. J gave up 2 bases and V 3 bases, and 8 bases lay outside the gene matches. Germline CDR1 LGHNA, CDR2 YNFKEQ. This CDR3 contains 16 residues. CDR3 DNA sequence: TGTGCCAGCAGCCACAAGGGACAGGACCTAAACACTGAAGCTTTCTTT. Encoded protein: CASSHKGQDLNTEAFF.

The rearrangement links TRBV5-1 to TRBJ1-2, with TRBD1 as a possible D gene (5 bases). Germline-derived CDR1 and CDR2 are SGHRS and YFSETQ. Trimming cost V 0 bases and J 8 bases, with 11 bases left between them. This CDR3 spans 13 amino acids. CDR3: CASSLDGTVGYTF. The CDR3 DNA sequence: TGCGCCAGCAGCTTGGATGGGACTGTAGGCTACACCTTC.

This clonotype occurred a few times. The J gene is TRBJ2-2, the V gene TRBV7-2; D is unresolved. This CDR3 has 15 residues. Germline CDR1 reads SGHTA; CDR2 reads FQGNSA. The ends were cut back, 5 bases at V and 0 bases at J, with 10 bases in the middle. The CDR3 DNA reads as TGTGCCAGCAGCACCCGGGCTTCGAACACCGGGGAGCTGTTTTTT. It is translated as CASSTRASNTGELFF.

This clonotype was counted many times. The chain recombines TRBV12-3 or TRBV12-4 with TRBJ2-1; 7 bases are shared with TRBD2. The CDR3 has 16 amino acids. Trimming took 3 bases from V and 4 from J; bases not matched to a gene: 9. In DNA form, the CDR3 reads TGTGCCAGCAGTTTTACTAGCGCCCACCCTTACAATGAGCAGTTCTTC. This encodes CASSFTSAHPYNEQFF.

This clonotype was counted a few times. This sequence joins TRBV7-2 and TRBJ2-5; no reliable D call. The CDR3 sequence is 12 residues long. V dropped 1 base and J dropped 6 bases, with 6 bases sitting between them. CDR1 is SGHTA and CDR2 is FQGNSA in the germline V gene. The CDR3, as DNA: TGTGCCAGCAGCTTAGTCCGCCAGACCCAGTACTTC. Encoded protein: CASSLVRQTQYF. Full variable domain (outside the CDR3, taken from reference TRBV7-2 and TRBJ2-5): GAGVSQSPSNKVTEKGKDVELRCDPISGHTALYWYRQSLGQGLEFLIYFQGNSAPDKSGLPSDRFSAERTGGSVSTLTIQRTQQEDSAVYLCASSLVRQTQYFGPGTRLLVL.

Ten or more counts support this clonotype. J is TRBJ1-4 and V is TRBV28; D perhaps matches TRBD1 (6 bases). This CDR3 comprises 13 residues. Germline CDR1 and CDR2: MDHEN and SYDVKM. V lost 5 bases, J lost 6 bases, and 10 bases lay in between. The CDR3 sequence: CASSQQGYEKLFF. CDR3 coding DNA: TGTGCCAGCAGTCAACAGGGTTATGAAAAACTGTTTTTT.

This sequence joins TRBV11-2 and TRBJ2-3; no clear D gene. The CDR3 sequence is 13 residues long. From germline, CDR1 is SGHAT and CDR2 FQNNGV. Trimming took 3 bases from V and 6 from J, leaving 10 bases between them. The CDR3 DNA sequence: TGTGCCAGCAGCTTTCGTAGGCAGGATACGCAGTATTTT. Its translation: CASSFRRQDTQYF.

This clonotype was observed at least ten times. The V and J genes are TRBV28 and TRBJ2-7; D gene uncertain. CDR3 size: 16 residues. CDR1 MDHEN and CDR2 SYDVKM come from the germline V gene. The V end lost 3 bases, the J end lost 3 bases, and 18 bases lay between the germline ends. The CDR3 DNA reads TGTGCCAGCAGTTTCCAACAAGGAGTTATAGGCTACGAGCAGTACTTC. Translating gives CASSFQQGVIGYEQYF.

This clonotype has more than one count but fewer than ten. The rearrangement uses TRBV3-1 and TRBJ2-3; D is possibly TRBD2 (5 bases). Trimming left V 4 bases short and J 6 bases short, with 20 bases between. The CDR3 contains 16 residues. In germline, CDR1 is LGHDT, CDR2 YNNKEL (reference sequence). Written as DNA, the CDR3 is TGTGCCAGCAGCCCCCTGTCCGGGGTTATTACGGATACGCAGTATTTT. Translated: CASSPLSGVITDTQYF.

In its sample, this clonotype was seen many times. An end of the junction differs from the germline gene, which may be a read error. This rearrangement joins TRBV6-5 to TRBJ2-5; 8 bases match TRBD2. The CDR3 runs 12 residues. Germline assignment: CDR1 MNHEY and CDR2 SVGAGI. CDR3 sequence reads: CASSGGGETQYF. CDR3 nucleotide sequence: TGCGCCAGCAGCGGGGGCGGAGAGACCCAGTACTTC.

This clonotype was detected many times. The chain recombines TRBV7-8 with TRBJ2-7, with D possibly matching TRBD2 (7 bases). This CDR3 region has 14 residues. Germline V gives CDR1 SGHVS, CDR2 FQNEAQ. Trimming stripped 3 bases from V and 4 bases from J, with 13 bases between. The CDR3 spells CASSLTGGLYEQYF. As DNA, the CDR3 is TGTGCCAGCAGCTTGACGGGGGGCCTTTACGAGCAGTACTTC. The entire variable domain, with the rest obtained from reference TRBV7-8 and TRBJ2-7, is as follows: GAGVSQSPRYKVAKRGQDVALRCDPISGHVSLFWYQQALGQGPEFLTYFQNEAQLDKSGLPSDRFFAERPEGSVSTLKIQRTQQEDSAVYLCASSLTGGLYEQYFGPGTRLTVT.

This clonotype has more than one count but fewer than ten. The rearrangement links TRBV5-5 to TRBJ2-7, with D unresolved. Germline CDR1 is SGHKS and CDR2 is YYEKEE (reference sequence). V was clipped by 4 bases and J by 3 bases, with 17 bases between them. The CDR3 consists of 15 residues. The CDR3 loop is CASSQTPSDDYEQYF. CDR3 DNA: TGTGCCAGCAGCCAGACTCCTTCCGACGACTACGAGCAGTACTTC. Complete variable domain (other parts from reference TRBV5-5 and TRBJ2-7): DAGVTQSPTHLIKTRGQQVTLRCSPISGHKSVSWYQQVLGQGPQFIFQYYEKEERGRGNFPDRFSARQFPNYSSELNVNALLLGDSALYLCASSQTPSDDYEQYFGPGTRLTVT.

This clonotype has a handful of counts. V gene TRBV10-2 combines with J gene TRBJ2-2, with 7 nucleotides matching TRBD1. V shed 6 bases and J 2 bases; nucleotides not matched to a gene: 6. CDR1 and CDR2 (germline): WSHSY, SAAADI. This CDR3 contains 15 residues. The CDR3 region is CASSKDRENTGELFF. The CDR3 region has the DNA TGCGCCAGCAGCAAAGACAGGGAAAACACCGGGGAGCTGTTTTTT.

This clonotype was detected ten times or more. This chain joins TRBV27 and TRBJ1-1; D is ambiguous. The ends were cut back, 2 bases at V and 4 bases at J, with 8 bases in the middle. This CDR3 region has 13 residues. Germline V gene lookup returns CDR1 MNHEY and CDR2 SMNVEV (reference sequence). The CDR3 reads CASSLAGVTEAFF. For the CDR3, the DNA is TGTGCCAGCAGTTTAGCGGGCGTCACTGAAGCTTTCTTT.

At least ten counts were recorded for this clonotype. The rearrangement uses TRBV6-1 and TRBJ2-2; D is uncertain. Looked up from germline, CDR1 is MNHNS and CDR2 is SASEGT. Trimming removed 6 bases from V and 4 bases from J, with 18 bases in between. CDR3 length: 16 amino acids. The CDR3 nucleotides are TGTGCCAGCAGCCGTATGTCAATAGGCATCACCGGGGAGCTGTTTTTT. Translating gives CASSRMSIGITGELFF.

This clonotype was recorded a few times. This sequence joins TRBV2 and TRBJ1-6; D not resolved. V lost 4 bases and J lost 10, with 5 bases in between. This CDR3 is 11 amino acids long. CDR1 and CDR2 (germline): SNHLY, FYNNEI. CDR3 in amino acids: CASSGSSPLHF. CDR3 bases: TGTGCCAGCAGTGGTAGCTCACCCCTCCACTTT.

This clonotype was counted at least ten times. This rearrangement joins TRBV6-2 or TRBV6-3 to TRBJ2-7; no reliable D call. This CDR3 comprises 12 residues. The V end lost 2 bases, the J end lost 3 bases, and 5 bases lay between the germline ends. Germline CDR1 reads MNHEY; CDR2 reads SVGEGT. The CDR3 coding sequence is TGTGCCAGCAGTTACCAGTTCTACGAGCAGTACTTC. It is translated as CASSYQFYEQYF.